The rows below give T cell receptor beta chains drawn from one sample of a study of T cell repertoires in cytomegalovirus infection. Using its own MiXCR run on the reads, TCRdb lists one record per CDR3 protein. Found here are approximately 170,000 distinct CDR3 sequences, 17% of them singletons; the top ten hold about 19%. Sequencing used CD8+ T cells from PBMCs. The source is a human donor in good health (CMV status not recorded). Some clones in this sample may be carry-over from other donors' samples. CDR3s include the opening cysteine and the closing phenylalanine or tryptophan.

>TRBV28|TRBJ1-1
CASSWRRGSEAFF
>TRBV28|TRBJ2-7
CASTQGGSGYEQYF
>TRBV7-2|TRBJ2-3
CASSQGLAGGPADTQYF
>TRBV6-8|TRBJ1-6
CASSGGRSSTSPLHF
>TRBV7-2|TRBJ2-6
CASSPPGWAGSGANVLTF
>TRBV10-3|TRBJ2-7
CAISEPPKYEQYF
>TRBV4-1|TRBJ1-1
CASTAVMLNTEAFF
>TRBV6-2/TRBV6-3|TRBJ2-7
CASGGSYEQYF
>TRBV4-1|TRBJ1-4
CASSASSTNEKLFF
>TRBV19|TRBJ1-1
CASTKMNTEAFF
>TRBV12-3/TRBV12-4|TRBJ1-5
CASSPDSSKQPQHF
>TRBV11-3|TRBJ2-1
CASSPTESSYNEQFF
>TRBV7-2|TRBJ2-3
CATNRGGTDTQYF
>TRBV7-3|TRBJ2-2
CARSAGTSNTGELFF
>TRBV4-1|TRBJ2-1
CASSQEGRTANEQFF
>TRBV29-1|TRBJ2-5
CSVEGFSGSWETQYF
>TRBV14|TRBJ1-1
CASSQDVWMTEAFF
>TRBV28|TRBJ2-2
CASIPATGRGVAGDHTGELFF
>TRBV7-6|TRBJ2-1
CASSLPGGGGSYNEQFF
>TRBV5-4|TRBJ1-1
CASSLDYRGTEAFF
>TRBV7-2|TRBJ1-1
CASSTVRGIEAFF
>TRBV6-2/TRBV6-3|TRBJ1-2
CASTPDIRLGKGGYTF
>TRBV5-6|TRBJ2-3
CASSWAGPRDTQYF
>TRBV20-1|TRBJ2-7
CSARDRTRGHEQYF
>TRBV14|TRBJ2-2
CASSPTVNTGELFF
>TRBV7-6|TRBJ2-5
CASSLLFSGPQETQYF
>TRBV7-2|TRBJ2-2
CASSFLGTAGALRNTGELFF
>TRBV27|TRBJ2-7
CASRSLAGGTYEQYF
>TRBV6-6|TRBJ2-1
CASSYSAGAHPNEQFF
>TRBV7-9|TRBJ1-2
CASSVTGYYGYTF
>TRBV6-2/TRBV6-3|TRBJ2-3
CASSFLRGRERADTQYF
>TRBV6-2/TRBV6-3|TRBJ1-5
CASSPRQGVQPQHF
>TRBV7-3|TRBJ2-3
CASSFDSGGTDTQYF
>TRBV19|TRBJ2-7
CASSIGAGGYEQYF
>TRBV7-2|TRBJ2-3
CASSFDRGEKDTQYF
>TRBV5-1|TRBJ2-7
CASSLAAGAPYEQYF
>TRBV2|TRBJ2-7
CASSVGRGKDEQYF
>TRBV28|TRBJ2-7
CASSLLEEAYEQYF
>TRBV7-9|TRBJ2-2
CASSPPGNTGELFF
>TRBV29-1|TRBJ2-3
CSVEGDTVGTRDTQYF
>TRBV29-1|TRBJ1-2
CSVTGGPNYGYTF
>TRBV20-1|TRBJ1-1
CSARGGRTPEAFF